A single sample gave rise to the 15 T cell receptor beta chains below, sequenced in a study of T cell responses to AZD1222 COVID-19 vaccine. Repertoires were generated with immunoSEQ multiplex PCR, while TCRdb's copy carries only in-frame clones and drops some. The sample holds roughly 120,000 clones, about 82% seen once. Sample: peripheral blood, taken on day 0 of AZD1222 vaccination. The source of these receptors is an adult in good health.

The genes are TRBV7-8 and TRBJ1-5; D gene ambiguous. Trimming shortened V by 0 bases and J by 1 base, and 10 bases separated the two germline ends. This CDR3 has 16 amino acids. CDR1 and CDR2 from the germline V gene are SGHVS and FQNEAQ. CDR3 region: CASSLARHLSNQPQHF. As DNA, the CDR3 is TGTGCCAGCAGCTTAGCGCGACACTTAAGCAATCAGCCCCAGCATTTT.

J is TRBJ2-1 and V is TRBV4-1; TRBD2 aligns across 9 bases. The CDR3 spans 17 residues. Per the germline V gene, CDR1 is MGHRA and CDR2 is YSYEKL. V trimming: 0 bases; J trimming: 7 bases; junction bases outside the gene matches: 10. CDR3 bases: TGCGCCAGCAGCCAAGAGCGCCTAGCGGGACAAGGGAATGAGCAGTTCTTC. Protein: CASSQERLAGQGNEQFF.

The genes are TRBV2 and TRBJ1-5; tentative D call: TRBD1 (6 bases). Trimming removed 3 bases at V and 0 bases at J, with 12 bases between. The germline V gene has CDR1 SNHLY and CDR2 FYNNEI. The CDR3 loop spans 16 amino acids. CDR3 DNA sequence: TGTGCCAGCAGTGAGGACAGACGTTATAGCAATCAGCCCCAGCATTTT. As protein: CASSEDRRYSNQPQHF.

The chain employs TRBV6-4 and TRBJ1-5; D might be TRBD1 (5 bases). CDR1 is MRHNA, CDR2 SNTAGT, per germline. This CDR3 is built from 13 residues. V lost 6 bases, J lost 7 bases, and 13 bases lay in between. The CDR3 region is CASSRQIGQPQHF. The CDR3 DNA reads TGTGCCAGCAGCCGACAGATTGGCCAGCCCCAGCATTTT.

The rearrangement joins TRBV3-1 (or the pseudogene TRBV3-2) to TRBJ1-1; tentatively, D is TRBD1 (6 bases). Trimming shortened V by 0 bases and J by 3 bases, and 17 bases separated the two germline ends. This CDR3 has 17 residues. The germline V gene encodes CDR1 LGHDT and CDR2 YNNKEL (reference sequence). CDR3 in amino acids: CASSQDGAGASHTEAFF. CDR3 bases: TGTGCCAGCAGCCAAGATGGGGCAGGGGCTAGCCACACTGAAGCTTTCTTT.

This clone was counted between two and nine times. The chain joins TRBV29-1 to TRBJ2-1; TRBD2 matches at 7 bases. This CDR3 contains 14 residues. V trimming: 5 bases; J trimming: 6 bases; junction bases outside the gene matches: 10. The germline CDR1 and CDR2 sequences are SQVTM and ANQGSEA. CDR3: CSVLGAGKGNEQFF. The CDR3 DNA is TGCAGCGTTCTAGGAGCGGGGAAGGGCAATGAGCAGTTCTTC.

The V and J genes are TRBV7-2 and TRBJ2-2; 10 bases fit TRBD2. This CDR3 is 17 amino acids long. CDR1 and CDR2 from the germline V gene are SGHTA and FQGNSA. Unmatched junction bases numbered 10, after V lost 5 bases and J lost 4 bases. CDR3 sequence reads: CASSRSSGGRGTGELFF. CDR3 bases: TGTGCCAGCAGCCGGAGTAGCGGGGGGCGAGGCACCGGGGAGCTGTTTTTT.

The rearrangement joins TRBV12-5 to TRBJ2-2; D is possibly TRBD1 or TRBD2 (5 bases each). CDR1 and CDR2 from the germline V gene are LGHNT and FRNRAP. V was trimmed by 7 bases and J by 1 base, leaving 16 bases between them. This CDR3 region has 16 residues. The CDR3 here is CASATSERGNTGELFF. CDR3 bases: TGTGCTAGTGCCACTTCGGAGAGGGGGAACACCGGGGAGCTGTTTTTT.

The chain links TRBV24-1 to TRBJ2-1, with 7 bases fitting TRBD1. The CDR3 has 14 residues. With V trimmed by 0 bases and J by 7 bases, 2 bases remained unmatched. Germline V gives CDR1 KGHDR, CDR2 SFDVKD. CDR3 sequence: CATSDLRQGNEQFF. The CDR3 DNA is TGTGCCACCAGTGATTTGCGACAGGGTAATGAGCAGTTCTTC.

CDR3 amino acids: CASRDGAYEQYF. The DNA of the CDR3 is TGTGCCAGCAGGGACGGGGCCTACGAGCAGTACTTC. The chain links TRBV12-3 or TRBV12-4 to TRBJ2-7, with a tentative D call TRBD2 (5 bases). The germline V and J ends were trimmed by 6 bases and 2 bases, with 8 bases remaining between them. This CDR3 contains 12 residues.

The chain carries TRBV30 and TRBJ2-1; either TRBD1 or TRBD2 may supply D (5 bases each). Germline lookup yields CDR1 GTSNPN and CDR2 SVGIG (reference sequence). The CDR3 covers 13 residues. V dropped 4 bases and J dropped 1 base, with 8 bases sitting between them. CDR3 amino acids: CAWTGPSYNEQFF. The CDR3 DNA sequence: TGTGCCTGGACGGGACCTTCCTACAATGAGCAGTTCTTC.

This clone was seen a handful of times. In DNA form, the CDR3 reads TGTGCCAGCACCCGGTCGAGGAGACCTTATGGCTACACCTTC. This codes for CASTRSRRPYGYTF. This chain uses TRBV11-2 with TRBJ1-2; D unclear. Trimming left V 7 bases short and J 5 bases short, with 17 bases between. Germline V lookup: CDR1 SGHAT, CDR2 FQNNGV. The CDR3 contains 14 residues.

In this sample, this clone turned up a few times. V is TRBV9 and J is TRBJ2-1; no firm D call. Germline loops: CDR1 SGDLS, CDR2 YYNGEE. This CDR3 has 15 residues. With 3 bases removed from V and 7 bases from J, the gap between germline ends came to 17 bases. CDR3 sequence reads: CASSERSSVNNEQFF. The CDR3 DNA is TGTGCCAGCAGCGAAAGAAGTTCAGTGAATAATGAGCAGTTCTTC.

The chain recombines TRBV20-1 with TRBJ1-6, with unresolved D. Trimming removed 3 bases from V and 10 bases from J, with 10 bases in between. The germline CDR1 and CDR2 sequences are DFQATT and SNEGSKA (reference sequence). The CDR3 totals 12 residues. The CDR3 reads CSASPEGSPLHF. The CDR3 region has the DNA TGCAGTGCTAGTCCCGAGGGCTCACCCCTCCACTTT.

The genes are TRBV11-2 and TRBJ1-5; TRBD1 might be the D (5 bases). CDR3 length equals 15 residues. Deletions cut 1 base from V and 3 bases from J, with 10 bases between. Germline CDR1 reads SGHAT; CDR2 reads FQNNGV. The CDR3, as DNA: TGTGCCAGCAGCTTAGCAGCAGGGAACAATCAGCCCCAGCATTTT. Translating gives CASSLAAGNNQPQHF.